The 7 T cell receptor beta chains reported below all come from one sample, sequenced in a study of blood T cell repertoires in COVID-19. Only in-frame clones appear in the TCRdb table, and some are missing; sequencing was by immunoSEQ multiplex PCR. The sample lists more than 40,000 clones, around 90% seen once, with over 8.5% in the top ten. Sequences were obtained from peripheral blood. These receptors originate from a man aged 50-59 years with active COVID-19.

The chain links TRBV11-1 to TRBJ2-2; possible D gene TRBD1, 6 bases. The germline V and J ends were trimmed by 2 bases and 7 bases, with 17 bases remaining between them. The CDR3 spans 16 residues. Germline lookup yields CDR1 SGHAT and CDR2 FQDESV (reference sequence). The chain's CDR3 is CASSLPTGSVIGELFF. The CDR3 DNA is TGTGCCAGCAGCTTACCGACAGGCTCCGTAATCGGGGAGCTGTTTTTT.

This rearrangement joins TRBV7-9 to TRBJ2-1; 8 nucleotides match TRBD2. V gave up 5 bases and J gave up 1 base; unmatched junction bases: 4. The CDR3 is 15 residues long. Looked up from germline, CDR1 is SEHNR and CDR2 is FQNEAQ (reference sequence). DNA for the CDR3: TGTGCCAGCAGCAGTAGACTAGCGTCCTACAATGAGCAGTTCTTC. This encodes CASSSRLASYNEQFF.

This chain connects TRBV18 to TRBJ1-1; a weak D match, TRBD1 (5 bases). This CDR3 contains 15 residues. V lost 3 bases to trimming and J lost 2 bases, with 13 bases between them. Germline loops: CDR1 KGHSH, CDR2 LQKENI. CDR3 DNA: TGTGCCAGCTCACCCCCTGGGACTGGAAACACTGAAGCTTTCTTT. Amino acids: CASSPPGTGNTEAFF.

This clone was seen only once. The chain links TRBV6-5 to TRBJ2-1; D may be TRBD2 (6 bases). The ends were cut back, 6 bases at V and 8 bases at J, with 14 bases in the middle. This CDR3 is 13 amino acids long. CDR1 and CDR2 (germline): MNHEY, SVGAGI. For the CDR3, the DNA is TGTGCCAGCAGACTAGGCGGGAACGATGAGCAGTTCTTC. Translating gives CASRLGGNDEQFF.

The chain joins TRBV5-1 to TRBJ2-5; 10 bases map to TRBD1. Per the germline V gene, CDR1 is SGHRS and CDR2 is YFSETQ. The V segment lost 3 bases and the J segment 4 bases; nucleotides outside the gene matches: 0. The CDR3 totals 13 residues. DNA for the CDR3: TGCGCCAGCAGCTGGGACAGGGGAGAGACCCAGTACTTC. Its protein is CASSWDRGETQYF.

The rearrangement joins TRBV10-3 to TRBJ2-1; D possibly corresponds to TRBD1 (6 bases). V lost 10 bases to trimming and J lost 3 bases, with 16 bases between them. Germline lookup yields CDR1 ENHRY and CDR2 SYGVKD. The CDR3 runs 14 residues. The CDR3 loop reads CATSNRVLYNEQFF. The CDR3 DNA is TGTGCCACCTCAAACAGGGTCCTCTACAATGAGCAGTTCTTC.

In this sample, this clone turned up once. The CDR3 DNA sequence: TGTGCCAGCAGACGGACATCGGGGAGGGCCGCAAATAATGAGCAGTTCTTC. Protein sequence: CASRRTSGRAANNEQFF. This rearrangement joins TRBV7-6 to TRBJ2-1, with TRBD2 matching over 7 bases. The V segment lost 6 bases and the J segment 7 bases; nucleotides outside the gene matches: 18. The CDR3 consists of 17 residues. Germline-derived CDR1 and CDR2 are SGHVS and FNYEAQ.